This T cell receptor beta chain is drawn from a study of T cell repertoires in aging, cancer and after chemotherapy. Study information: Clear clonal overlap appeared across healthy donor samples taken over several months to years. Study-level results: Loss of evenness, beyond lost richness, contributed to age-related TCR diversity decline in cancer patients. Age-matched healthy donors had significantly more diverse, less clonal blood TCR repertoires than untreated cancer patients. These repertoire data do not allow conclusions about immunological memory after chemotherapy.

TCR beta rearrangements were amplified from peripheral blood genomic DNA. This clonotype showed up just a few times. Its antigen is as yet unknown. Multiplex touch-down PCR with TRB-A/B primers amplified rearranged V-D-J TRB sequences. TCRdb used MiXCR to reprocess the multiplex PCR reads, holding one entry per CDR3 protein. The table shows about 4,800 distinct CDR3 sequences, with approximately 22% occurring only once. Between the trimmed V and J ends, which lost 8 bases and 1 base, there was a span of 17 bases. Germline V CDR1 and CDR2: MDHEN, SYDVKM. This CDR3 has 15 residues. The clonotype originates from a human donor in good health. The donor label of this sample is uncertain. Sequencing used blood. This chain uses TRBV28 with TRBJ2-5; maybe TRBD1 (6 bases). Here the CDR3 DNA reads TGTGCCAGCGACCACCTTGGGGGCCGCCAAGAGACCCAGTACTTC. This sequence encodes CASDHLGGRQETQYF. Full variable domain (outside the CDR3, taken from reference TRBV28 and TRBJ2-5): DVKVTQSSRYLVKRTGEKVFLECVQDMDHENMFWYRQDPGLGLRLIYFSYDVKMKEKGDIPEGYSVSREKKERFSLILESASTNQTSMYLCASDHLGGRQETQYFGPGTRLLVL.